This T cell receptor (beta chain) was retrieved from a study of shared clonotypes between healthy human individuals. The overall study: CD8 memory received one plate per donor, CD8 naive two, CD4 memory three and CD4 naive three.

Clones were read by immunoSEQ multiplex PCR, and TCRdb kept only the in-frame ones, dropping some. The table includes about 1 million clones, 75% to 85% detected once. The CDR3 has 14 residues. The V and J ends lost 1 base and 3 bases respectively, with 8 bases between them. The germline gives CDR1 LNHNV, CDR2 YYDKDF (reference sequence). The clonotype comes from a man aged 18 to 30 in good health. Some clones in this sample may be carry-over from other donors' samples. The specimen sequenced was memory CD4+ T cells from PBMCs. As for subset: CD45RA-negative fraction. The chain recombines TRBV15 with TRBJ2-3, with D maybe TRBD2 (6 bases). The CDR3 region is CATSRGRETDTQYF. In nucleotides, the CDR3 is TGTGCCACCAGCAGAGGGAGGGAGACAGATACGCAGTATTTT. Variable domain in full (rest from reference TRBV15 and TRBJ2-3): DAMVIQNPRYQVTQFGKPVTLSCSQTLNHNVMYWYQQKSSQAPKLLFHYYDKDFNNEADTPDNFQSRRPNTSFCFLDIRSPGLGDTAMYLCATSRGRETDTQYFGPGTRLTVL.